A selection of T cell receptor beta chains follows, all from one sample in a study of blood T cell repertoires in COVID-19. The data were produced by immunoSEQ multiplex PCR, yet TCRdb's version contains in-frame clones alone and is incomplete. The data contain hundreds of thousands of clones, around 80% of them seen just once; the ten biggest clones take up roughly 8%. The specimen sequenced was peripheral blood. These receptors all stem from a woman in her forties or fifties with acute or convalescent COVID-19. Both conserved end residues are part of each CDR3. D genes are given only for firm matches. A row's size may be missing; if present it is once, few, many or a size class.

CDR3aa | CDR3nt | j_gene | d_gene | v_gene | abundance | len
CASLPGLAGLSYEQYF | TGTGCCAGCCTCCCGGGACTAGCGGGTCTCTCCTACGAGCAGTACTTC | TRBJ2-7 | TRBD2 | TRBV2 | NA | 16
CASTPGREFLSYEQYF | TGTGCCAGCACTCCAGGGCGGGAGTTCCTTTCCTACGAGCAGTACTTC | TRBJ2-7 | NA | TRBV21-1 | NA | 16
CASSLGVTAGSGNTIYF | TGTGCCAGCAGCTTGGGTGTGACAGCAGGGTCTGGAAACACCATATATTTT | TRBJ1-3 | NA | TRBV7-4 | NA | 17
CASSSTHRVTNEKLFF | TGTGCCAGCAGTTCGACTCACAGGGTTACTAATGAAAAACTGTTTTTT | TRBJ1-4 | NA | TRBV28 | NA | 16
CASSLDGTSGMHEQFF | TGTGCCAGCAGCTTAGATGGTACTAGCGGGATGCACGAGCAGTTCTTC | TRBJ2-1 | TRBD2 | TRBV11-3 | NA | 16
CSGTVSTEAFF | TGCAGCGGAACAGTTTCTACTGAAGCTTTCTTT | TRBJ1-1 | NA | TRBV29-1 | NA | 11
CASRLAGMGYEQYF | TGCGCCAGCAGACTGGCAGGGATGGGCTACGAGCAGTACTTC | TRBJ2-7 | NA | TRBV5-1 | NA | 14
CASSPQGGVNTGELFF | TGTGCCAGCTCACCACAAGGAGGGGTGAACACCGGGGAGCTGTTTTTT | TRBJ2-2 | NA | TRBV18 | few | 16
CASSLMTESSYNEQFF | TGTGCCAGCAGCTTGATGACGGAGAGCTCCTACAATGAGCAGTTCTTC | TRBJ2-1 | NA | TRBV5-6 | NA | 16
CASSPSGRSQETQYF | TGTGCCAGCAGCCCCAGCGGTAGGTCCCAAGAGACCCAGTACTTC | TRBJ2-5 | NA | TRBV9 | few | 15
CASSLGDRWGRETQYF | TGTGCCAGCAGCCTAGGAGACAGGTGGGGGAGAGAGACCCAGTACTTC | TRBJ2-5 | NA | TRBV7-2 | once | 16
CASSMVGGRGNQPQHF | TGTGCCAGTAGTATGGTGGGGGGGAGAGGCAATCAGCCCCAGCATTTT | TRBJ1-5 | NA | TRBV19 | once | 16
CASSLSSSDEQFF | TGTGCCAGCAGTTTATCTAGTTCGGATGAGCAGTTCTTC | TRBJ2-1 | NA | TRBV27 | few | 13
CASSTSRSAEQYF | TGTGCCAGCTCAACGAGCCGGTCCGCCGAGCAGTACTTC | TRBJ2-7 | NA | TRBV18 | NA | 13
CASSESGTESSYNSPLHF | TGCGCCAGCAGTGAGTCCGGGACTGAGAGCTCCTATAATTCACCCCTCCACTTT | TRBJ1-6 | NA | TRBV10-2 | NA | 18
CASSVVVGGTGYTGELFF | TGTGCCAGCAGCGTAGTCGTCGGCGGGACCGGATACACCGGGGAGCTGTTTTTT | TRBJ2-2 | NA | TRBV9 | NA | 18
CASSYDGSNSYEQYF | TGTGCCAGCAGTTATGACGGGTCGAACTCCTACGAGCAGTACTTC | TRBJ2-7 | NA | TRBV6-2/TRBV6-3 | NA | 15
CASSENGGRARRDTQYF | TGTGCCAGCAGTGAAAATGGCGGGAGGGCCAGGAGAGATACGCAGTATTTT | TRBJ2-3 | TRBD2 | TRBV6-1 | NA | 17
CASRLHNQETQYF | TGTGCCAGCAGACTTCATAACCAAGAGACCCAGTACTTC | TRBJ2-5 | NA | TRBV11-2 | NA | 13
CASSLGRRDYGYTF | TGCGCCAGCAGCTTGGGACGGCGGGACTATGGCTACACCTTC | TRBJ1-2 | NA | TRBV5-1 | NA | 14
CASSERREGGYTF | TGTGCCAGCAGTGAGCGCAGAGAGGGTGGCTACACCTTC | TRBJ1-2 | NA | TRBV25-1 | NA | 13
CASSARQGIEAFF | TGTGCCAGTAGTGCTCGACAGGGAATTGAAGCTTTCTTT | TRBJ1-1 | TRBD1 | TRBV19 | once | 13
CATSEPDSSSTDTQYF | TGTGCCACCAGTGAACCGGACAGTAGTAGCACAGATACGCAGTATTTT | TRBJ2-3 | NA | TRBV24-1 | NA | 16
CASSIMLVAGNTEAFF | TGTGCCAGTAGTATTATGTTGGTGGCGGGGAACACTGAAGCTTTCTTT | TRBJ1-1 | NA | TRBV19 | NA | 16
CSARRAGGYTF | TGCAGTGCTAGAAGAGCGGGGGGCTACACCTTC | TRBJ1-2 | NA | TRBV20-1 | NA | 11
CASSLEKDRGHLWGYTF | TGTGCCAGCAGCTTAGAGAAGGACAGGGGGCATCTATGGGGCTACACCTTC | TRBJ1-2 | TRBD1 | TRBV11-3 | NA | 17
CASSQVDRGGYTF | TGTGCCAGCAGCCAAGTAGACAGGGGCGGCTACACCTTC | TRBJ1-2 | TRBD1 | TRBV3-1/TRBV3-2 | NA | 13
CASRTLTSGKYEQYF | TGTGCCAGCAGGACCCTGACTAGCGGGAAATACGAGCAGTACTTC | TRBJ2-7 | TRBD2 | TRBV6-5 | once | 15
CASNIYRDFCSYEQYF | TGTGCCAGTAACATATACAGGGATTTTTGTTCCTACGAGCAGTACTTC | TRBJ2-7 | NA | TRBV19 | NA | 16
CASSVLSGSKDTQYF | TGTGCCAGCAGCGTCCTCAGCGGGAGTAAAGATACGCAGTATTTT | TRBJ2-3 | TRBD2 | TRBV9 | NA | 15
CSVDGQGRGYTF | TGCAGCGTTGATGGTCAGGGAAGGGGCTACACCTTC | TRBJ1-2 | NA | TRBV29-1 | NA | 12
CSASPGTSGYF | TGCAGTGCTTCTCCCGGGACTAGTGGGTATTTT | TRBJ2-3 | TRBD2 | TRBV20-1 | NA | 11
CACSGWSGIEDTQYF | TGTGCCTGTTCGGGGTGGAGCGGAATTGAGGATACGCAGTATTTT | TRBJ2-3 | NA | TRBV25-1 | NA | 15
CASSSYQGDQETQYF | TGTGCCAGCAGCTCGTACCAGGGGGACCAAGAGACCCAGTACTTC | TRBJ2-5 | TRBD1 | TRBV7-9 | NA | 15
CASSHSRQLGGATSTDTQYF | TGCGCCAGCAGTCATTCCCGTCAACTGGGGGGAGCGACAAGCACAGATACGCAGTATTTT | TRBJ2-3 | NA | TRBV23-1 | NA | 20
CASSQVGVGDSSYEQYF | TGTGCCAGCAGCCAAGTGGGAGTCGGGGACAGCTCCTACGAGCAGTACTTC | TRBJ2-7 | TRBD1 | TRBV4-2 | NA | 17
CASSREAASSYNEQFF | TGCGCCAGCAGCCGAGAAGCGGCGAGCTCCTACAATGAGCAGTTCTTC | TRBJ2-1 | NA | TRBV4-1 | NA | 16
CASSLVRFGTSRPDTQYF | TGTGCCAGCAGTTTAGTTAGGTTTGGGACTAGTCGGCCGGATACGCAGTATTTT | TRBJ2-3 | TRBD2 | TRBV27 | NA | 18
CASSFSPSYNEQFF | TGTGCCAGCAGTTTTAGCCCGTCGTACAATGAGCAGTTCTTC | TRBJ2-1 | NA | TRBV28 | NA | 14
CASSQGYALAGGLEQFF | TGTGCCAGCAGCCAAGGTTATGCACTAGCGGGAGGCCTTGAGCAGTTCTTC | TRBJ2-1 | TRBD2 | TRBV14 | NA | 17
CASSGEAWGRIEAFF | TGTGCCAGCAGTGGCGAAGCATGGGGGAGGATTGAAGCTTTCTTT | TRBJ1-1 | NA | TRBV28 | NA | 15
CASSSGLPADTQYF | TGTGCCAGCAGCTCGGGACTCCCGGCAGATACGCAGTATTTT | TRBJ2-3 | NA | TRBV7-2 | NA | 14
CASTLTPGQVYEQYF | TGTGCCAGCACCCTAACCCCGGGACAAGTTTACGAGCAGTACTTC | TRBJ2-7 | NA | TRBV6-6 | NA | 15
CASSLDTMNTEAFF | TGTGCCAGCAGCTTGGACACCATGAACACTGAAGCTTTCTTT | TRBJ1-1 | NA | TRBV5-4 | NA | 14
CASSSGTSYRETQYF | TGTGCCAGCTCATCCGGGACTAGCTATCGAGAGACCCAGTACTTC | TRBJ2-5 | TRBD2 | TRBV18 | once | 15
CASSPGSNYGYTF | TGTGCCAGCTCTCCGGGGTCAAACTATGGCTACACCTTC | TRBJ1-2 | NA | TRBV18 | once | 13
CASSLGLAGPDTQYF | TGCGCCAGCAGCTTGGGACTAGCGGGACCAGATACGCAGTATTTT | TRBJ2-3 | TRBD2 | TRBV5-1 | NA | 15
CASSLAGGWGEKLFF | TGCGCCAGCAGCTTGGCCGGGGGATGGGGTGAAAAACTGTTTTTT | TRBJ1-4 | NA | TRBV5-1 | once | 15
CASSQTGTGFEETQYF | TGTGCCAGCAGCCAAACCGGGACAGGGTTTGAGGAGACCCAGTACTTC | TRBJ2-5 | TRBD1 | TRBV5-6 | NA | 16
CASSQGTTSGREQYF | TGTGCCAGCAGCCAAGGTACAACTAGCGGGAGGGAGCAGTACTTC | TRBJ2-7 | TRBD2 | TRBV3-1/TRBV3-2 | NA | 15
CSVHYASTDTQYF | TGCAGCGTCCACTACGCTAGCACAGATACGCAGTATTTT | TRBJ2-3 | NA | TRBV29-1 | NA | 13
CSASQPEKDIIGAAFF | TGCAGTGCTAGTCAACCCGAAAAAGATATAATTGGGGCAGCTTTCTTT | TRBJ1-1 | NA | TRBV20-1 | NA | 16
CASSWTALNQPQHF | TGTGCCAGCAGTTGGACAGCACTCAATCAGCCCCAGCATTTT | TRBJ1-5 | NA | TRBV28 | NA | 14
CASSRTGTDYGYTF | TGTGCCAGCAGCCGAACCGGGACAGACTATGGCTACACCTTC | TRBJ1-2 | TRBD1 | TRBV5-5 | NA | 14
CATSPGTGLEKLFF | TGTGCCACCAGTCCCGGGACAGGGCTAGAAAAACTGTTTTTT | TRBJ1-4 | TRBD1 | TRBV24-1 | NA | 14
CASSPSGLGTEAFF | TGTGCCAGCTCACCCAGCGGGTTGGGCACTGAAGCTTTCTTT | TRBJ1-1 | NA | TRBV18 | once | 14
CASSLRPAWRVGSYEQYF | TGTGCCAGCAGCCTCCGTCCCGCTTGGCGGGTCGGATCCTACGAGCAGTACTTC | TRBJ2-7 | NA | TRBV7-2 | NA | 18
CATSRVDRGHEQYF | TGTGCCACCAGCAGAGTTGACAGGGGCCACGAGCAGTACTTC | TRBJ2-7 | TRBD1 | TRBV15 | once | 14
CASSLGGAPLSGNTIYF | TGTGCCAGCAGCTTGGGGGGCGCACCCCTCTCTGGAAACACCATATATTTT | TRBJ1-3 | NA | TRBV5-6 | NA | 17
CASSFSGQGAEKLFF | TGTGCCAGCAGCTTCTCGGGACAGGGGGCTGAAAAACTGTTTTTT | TRBJ1-4 | TRBD1 | TRBV7-2 | NA | 15